One sample yielded the 12 T cell receptor beta chains listed below, sequenced in a study of OX40 agonist ivuxolimab in advanced cancers. Sequencing used immunoSEQ multiplex PCR; TCRdb keeps in-frame clones, though not all of them. The data contain roughly 53,000 clones, 93% of them singletons. Here the sequenced sample was CD4+ or CD8+ T cells sorted from blood, taken in a trial of the OX40 agonist ivuxolimab. Receptors were obtained from an adult with an advanced solid tumor such as melanoma, head and neck, liver or kidney cancer.

The chain couples TRBV4-2 to TRBJ1-5; D call uncertain. V was shortened by 4 bases and J by 4 bases, with 5 bases between the two germline ends. Germline V CDR1 and CDR2: LGHNA, YNFKEQ. The length of the CDR3 is 12 residues. Here the CDR3 DNA reads TGTGCCAGCAGCCCCGGGAATCAGCCCCAGCATTTT. This sequence encodes CASSPGNQPQHF.

The chain carries TRBV4-2 and TRBJ2-1; possibly TRBD1 for D (6 bases). Deletions cut 0 bases from V and 3 bases from J, with 12 bases between. This CDR3 is built from 16 residues. Germline CDR1 LGHNA, CDR2 YNFKEQ. The CDR3 protein is CASSQDPGDLYNEQFF. CDR3 coding DNA: TGTGCCAGCAGCCAAGACCCAGGGGACCTCTACAATGAGCAGTTCTTC.

This chain joins TRBV14 and TRBJ1-1, with a tentative D call TRBD1 (5 bases). The V end was cut by 3 bases, the J end by 12 bases, with 17 bases between. The V gene's germline CDR1 is SGHDN and CDR2 FVKESK. This CDR3 is built from 13 residues. The CDR3 here is CASSHTTVFFPFF. The CDR3 DNA follows: TGTGCCAGCAGCCATACGACAGTTTTTTTTCCTTTCTTT.

V and J are TRBV5-1 and TRBJ2-1; 11 positions match TRBD2. The V segment lost 0 bases and the J segment 6 bases; nucleotides outside the gene matches: 11. The CDR3 length is 18 residues. The germline V gene encodes CDR1 SGHRS and CDR2 YFSETQ. CDR3 DNA sequence: TGCGCCAGCAGCTTGGAACAAATAGCGGGAGGGCCGCGCAATGAGCAGTTCTTC. This encodes CASSLEQIAGGPRNEQFF.

The chain uses TRBV7-3 and TRBJ2-5; D gene unclear. Germline assignment: CDR1 SGHTA and CDR2 FQGTGA. The CDR3 totals 13 residues. Trimming shortened V by 1 base and J by 5 bases, and 8 bases separated the two germline ends. The DNA of the CDR3 is TGTGCCAGCAGCTTAAGGGGATCGGAGACCCAGTACTTC. It yields the protein CASSLRGSETQYF.

The chain carries TRBV7-6 and TRBJ2-1; 7 bases are a match to TRBD2. The CDR3 length is 18 residues. CDR1 and CDR2 (germline): SGHVS, FNYEAQ. Germline trimming cut 4 bases from V and 4 bases from J; bases unmatched to any gene: 16. The CDR3 loop is CASSWEGFTSTNYNEQFF. The CDR3 region has the DNA TGTGCCAGCAGCTGGGAGGGTTTTACCTCAACAAATTACAATGAGCAGTTCTTC.

The CDR3 is CSVAGTLTYEQYF. Here the CDR3 DNA reads TGCAGCGTTGCCGGGACTTTAACCTACGAGCAGTACTTC. The J gene is TRBJ2-7, the V gene TRBV29-1; a weak D match, TRBD2 (6 bases). Germline V gene sequence: CDR1 SQVTM, CDR2 ANQGSEA. CDR3 length: 13 residues. V was shortened by 4 bases and J by 2 bases, with 12 bases between the two germline ends.

The chain is built from TRBV9 and TRBJ2-7; a possible D gene is TRBD1 (5 bases). The V gene lost 0 bases and the J gene lost 3 bases, with 10 bases spanning the gap. This CDR3 comprises 14 residues. The germline CDR1 and CDR2 sequences are SGDLS and YYNGEE. CDR3 sequence (DNA): TGTGCCAGCAGCGTAGATGGAAGGGGCTACGAGCAGTACTTC. It codes for CASSVDGRGYEQYF. Together with reference TRBV9 and TRBJ2-7, the CDR3 gives the full variable domain: DSGVTQTPKHLITATGQRVTLRCSPRSGDLSVYWYQQSLDQGLQFLIQYYNGEERAKGNILERFSAQQFPDLHSELNLSSLELGDSALYFCASSVDGRGYEQYFGPGTRLTVT.

The chain links TRBV4-3 to TRBJ2-7; no reliable D call. The CDR3 has 15 amino acids. The germline CDR1 and CDR2 sequences are LGHNA and YSLEER. The ends were cut back, 0 bases at V and 3 bases at J, with 12 bases in the middle. The CDR3 nucleotides are TGCGCCAGCAGCCAAGATCCGACGGATGTCTACGAGCAGTACTTC. Translating gives CASSQDPTDVYEQYF.

As concerns this clone: The junction does not match germline at one end; this may be a read error. The chain employs TRBV4-3 and TRBJ2-7; D is unclear. Germline CDR1 reads LGHNA; CDR2 reads YSLEER. The CDR3 spans 17 residues. CDR3 region: CVSSQEYAHPSSYEQYF. In DNA, the CDR3 is TGCGTCAGCAGCCAAGAATATGCCCACCCCTCGTCCTACGAGCAGTACTTC.

This clone was recorded once. The genes are TRBV29-1 and TRBJ2-1; TRBD2 matches at 8 bases. Losses at the gene ends were 6 bases for V and 5 bases for J; bases not matched to a gene: 9. This CDR3 spans 14 amino acids. Germline V CDR1 and CDR2: SQVTM, ANQGSEA. Here the CDR3 reads CSVETGTRDNEQFF. CDR3 nucleotide sequence: TGCAGCGTGGAGACCGGGACTAGGGACAATGAGCAGTTCTTC.

The V and J genes are TRBV28 and TRBJ2-7; tentative D call: TRBD2 (5 bases). The CDR3 loop spans 14 amino acids. The germline V gene encodes CDR1 MDHEN and CDR2 SYDVKM. V lost 3 bases to trimming and J lost 3 bases, with 12 bases between them. CDR3 loop: CASSFAGGGYEQYF. CDR3 in DNA: TGTGCCAGCAGTTTTGCAGGCGGAGGCTACGAGCAGTACTTC.